This entry lists 17 T cell receptor beta chains sequenced from one sample in a study of lymphopenia after photon versus proton radiotherapy. Profiling relied on immunoSEQ multiplex PCR, and the TCRdb table lists in-frame clones only, not all of them. Here the sample spans more than 25,000 clones, 80% to 90% being singletons. Material: peripheral blood, obtained from a patient treated with proton-based radiotherapy. All receptors come from a woman aged 60-70 years with cholangiocarcinoma. Some clones in this sample may be carry-over from other donors' samples.

The chain combines TRBV5-6 with TRBJ1-2; weak D call: TRBD1 (6 bases). CDR1 and CDR2 from the germline V gene are SGHDT and YYEEEE. The CDR3 has 14 amino acids. The V end was cut by 2 bases, the J end by 7 bases, with 15 bases between. The CDR3 sequence: CASSFEGGIPGYTF. The CDR3 DNA follows: TGTGCCAGCAGCTTCGAAGGGGGAATCCCTGGCTACACCTTC.

This chain uses TRBV28 with TRBJ1-3; the D is unclear. Looked up from germline, CDR1 is MDHEN and CDR2 is SYDVKM. CDR3 size: 14 residues. Between the trimmed V and J ends, which lost 8 bases and 0 bases, there was a span of 11 bases. The CDR3 DNA follows: TGTGCCAGCTTCCCCTCCCCCTCTGGAAACACCATATATTTT. Protein sequence: CASFPSPSGNTIYF.

This clone was recorded once. CDR3 protein: CASSQDGLAGGLQEQFF. The CDR3 DNA is TGCGCCAGCAGCCAAGATGGACTAGCGGGAGGGCTTCAGGAGCAGTTCTTC. The chain is built from TRBV4-1 and TRBJ2-1, with 15 bases lining up with TRBD2. V dropped 0 bases and J dropped 10; count of bases not matched to a gene: 7. Germline V gives CDR1 MGHRA, CDR2 YSYEKL. The CDR3 has 17 residues.

J is TRBJ1-4 and V is TRBV14; 7 positions match TRBD1. CDR3 length: 14 amino acids. Germline CDR1 reads SGHDN; CDR2 reads FVKESK. V was pared by 4 bases and J by 6 bases, with 5 bases of the junction left unmatched. The CDR3 sequence is CASSPQGGDEKLFF. The CDR3 bases are TGTGCCAGCAGCCCGCAGGGGGGAGATGAAAAACTGTTTTTT.

The chain has TRBV9 and TRBJ2-1; maybe TRBD2 (5 bases). In germline, CDR1 is SGDLS, CDR2 YYNGEE. Trimming removed 1 base from V and 2 bases from J, with 13 bases in between. The CDR3 is 16 residues long. CDR3 DNA: TGTGCCAGCAGCGTAACCGGGATTTCAACCTACAATGAGCAGTTCTTC. This gives the protein CASSVTGISTYNEQFF.

This chain links TRBV2 with TRBJ1-3; 7 bases are a match to TRBD1. Losses at the gene ends were 4 bases for V and 6 bases for J; bases not matched to a gene: 6. Per the germline V gene, CDR1 is SNHLY and CDR2 is FYNNEI. This CDR3 region has 14 residues. The CDR3 DNA is TGTGCCAGCAGTGCCAGACAGGGAGTAAACACCATATATTTT. This encodes CASSARQGVNTIYF.

J is TRBJ2-1 and V is TRBV7-9, with D tentatively TRBD2 (5 bases). V was cut by 3 bases and J by 7 bases, with 16 bases left in between. Germline CDR1 reads SEHNR; CDR2 reads FQNEAQ (reference sequence). The CDR3 is 15 amino acids. CDR3 sequence: CASSLRATQKNEQFF. The CDR3 DNA follows: TGTGCCAGCAGCTTGCGGGCTACCCAAAAGAATGAGCAGTTCTTC.

The chain combines TRBV19 with TRBJ2-1; TRBD1 agrees at 9 bases. CDR3 length: 15 amino acids. V lost 5 bases to trimming and J lost 1 base; unmatched junction nucleotides: 3. The germline CDR1 and CDR2 sequences are LNHDA and SQIVND (reference sequence). Here the CDR3 DNA reads TGTGCCAGTAGTGAGGACAGGGGATCCTACAATGAGCAGTTCTTC. It yields the protein CASSEDRGSYNEQFF. The full variable domain, rest sourced from reference TRBV19 and TRBJ2-1, is DGGITQSPKYLFRKEGQNVTLSCEQNLNHDAMYWYRQDPGQGLRLIYYSQIVNDFQKGDIAEGYSVSREKKESFPLTVTSAQKNPTAFYLCASSEDRGSYNEQFFGPGTRLTVL.

The V and J genes are TRBV18 and TRBJ1-1; TRBD1 is a possible D gene (5 bases). V dropped 6 bases and J dropped 5 bases, with 13 bases sitting between them. The CDR3 covers 13 residues. Germline CDR1 is KGHSH and CDR2 is LQKENI. The CDR3 coding sequence is TGTGCCAGCTCTCCAGGGATAGAGACTGAAGCTTTCTTT. Translation: CASSPGIETEAFF. Combining the CDR3 with reference TRBV18 and TRBJ1-1 gives the whole variable domain NAGVMQNPRHLVRRRGQEARLRCSPMKGHSHVYWYRQLPEEGLKFMVYLQKENIIDESGMPKERFSAEFPKEGPSILRIQQVVRGDSAAYFCASSPGIETEAFFGQGTRLTVV.

The rearrangement uses TRBV6-1 and TRBJ1-4; no firm D call. Between the trimmed V and J ends, which lost 0 bases and 7 bases, there was a span of 15 bases. The CDR3 length is 16 residues. The germline V gene encodes CDR1 MNHNS and CDR2 SASEGT. CDR3 region: CASSEAPSGMGEKLFF. CDR3 DNA: TGTGCCAGCAGTGAAGCGCCATCAGGAATGGGTGAAAAACTGTTTTTT.

J is TRBJ2-1 and V is TRBV19; D not certain. Germline CDR1 and CDR2: LNHDA and SQIVND (reference sequence). V was clipped by 2 bases and J by 2 bases, with 13 bases between them. This CDR3 has 16 amino acids. CDR3 region: CASSIFAPLPYNEQFF. CDR3 nucleotides: TGTGCCAGTAGTATATTCGCGCCCCTACCCTACAATGAGCAGTTCTTC.

V gene TRBV6-1 combines with J gene TRBJ1-1, with no clear D. In germline, CDR1 is MNHNS, CDR2 SASEGT. The CDR3 is 14 residues long. V lost 5 bases and J lost 3, with 13 bases in between. The CDR3 bases are TGTGCCAGCAGTCCAATCCCCGGGTACACTGAAGCTTTCTTT. Translation gives CASSPIPGYTEAFF.

The chain combines TRBV19 with TRBJ2-7; D gene ambiguous. This CDR3 contains 16 residues. V was cut by 6 bases and J by 1 base, with 19 bases left in between. Germline values: CDR1 LNHDA, CDR2 SQIVND (reference sequence). CDR3 nucleotides: TGTGCCAGTAGCCATTATAGTGGCGGCCGGTCCTACGAGCAGTACTTC. It encodes CASSHYSGGRSYEQYF.

V usage is TRBV2 and J usage is TRBJ1-1; D gene unclear. Per the germline V gene, CDR1 is SNHLY and CDR2 is FYNNEI. The CDR3 length is 13 residues. The V end lost 4 bases, the J end lost 8 bases, and 14 bases lay between the germline ends. The CDR3 DNA reads TGTGCCAGCAGTGTGAGAGGAGCCTTGGAAGCTTTCTTT. Its protein product is CASSVRGALEAFF.

The V and J genes are TRBV19 and TRBJ2-1; no clear D. The CDR3 contains 14 residues. CDR1 is LNHDA and CDR2 is SQIVND in the germline V gene (reference sequence). Trimming removed 5 bases at V and 2 bases at J, with 10 bases between. The chain's CDR3 is CASSPNQAYNEQFF. The CDR3 bases are TGTGCCAGTAGTCCGAATCAGGCCTACAATGAGCAGTTCTTC.

The rearrangement uses TRBV12-2 and TRBJ2-7; the table gives TRBD2 as D, unverified against the DNA. TRBV12-2 is noted as a pseudogene. The CDR3 is 12 residues long. The CDR3 sequence: CASRPRDYEQYF. As DNA, the CDR3 is TGTGCAAGTCGACCCCGGGACTACGAGCAGTACTTC.

This chain links TRBV10-3 with TRBJ2-7; possibly TRBD2 for D (5 bases). The CDR3 is 14 residues long. V was clipped by 7 bases and J by 1 base, with 14 bases between them. Per germline, CDR1 ENHRY and CDR2 SYGVKD. The CDR3 nucleotides are TGTGCCATCAACCCGGGATCCCCTTCCTACGAGCAGTACTTC. Translated, it gives CAINPGSPSYEQYF.